The TCR beta chain under discussion was sequenced for a study of T cell responses to AZD1222 COVID-19 vaccine (dated by TCRdb to the early 2020s). The study in broad terms: TCR sequencing was performed for about 240 trial participants, of whom around 200 were given two doses of AZD1222 and around 26 were given two doses of MenACWY control vaccine. Enrollment into the trials was organized by age into subgroups of 18-55, 56-69 and 70-plus years, and those subgroups contained roughly 160, 29 and 62 TCR-sequenced participants, respectively. General conclusions and limits of the study: Because no day 14 peak-response samples were available, repertoires were characterized only after the peak T cell response. Most participants were white British and females outnumbered males, and the authors suggested that clonal diversity may have been underestimated. The vaccine-associated CD4 TCRs covered the entire spike protein, and the dominant responses fell in regions 160-218 and 743-854. Epitopes outside the regions mutated in the B.1.351 and B.1.1.7 variants were reportedly recognized by nearly half of the unique spike-specific TCRs. After two AZD1222 doses, spike-specific TCR breadth and depth were significantly higher than at day 0 and than in MenACWY recipients. Conclusions about previously exposed vaccinees were limited because only 5 or 6 AZD1222 recipients were SARS-CoV-2 seropositive at baseline. The 56-69-year group was small, and its depth increase did not reach significance, likely because of low power.

The time point label of this sample denotes: about 28 days (+/-7) after the second vaccine dose. Because spike-specific TCR depth and breadth did not differ between the two schedules, AZD1222 recipients who got a second dose at roughly 4 weeks were pooled with those who got a second dose at roughly 12 weeks. Vaccinee samples came from UK trials COV001 and COV002, including a single-blind randomized controlled phase 2/3 trial of AZD1222 (ChAdOx1 nCoV-19) in healthy adults. Trial participant PBMC samples were collected at day 0 and day 28 after the second dose for TCRbeta chain sequencing. As regards this clone: Its antigen is currently not known. Base qualities were left out, and no much larger clone turns up one base away.

The CDR3 regions of human TCRbeta chains were analyzed by immunosequencing. In the authors' own workflow: Repertoire TCRs were matched against a reference library of SARS-CoV-2-specific TCRs generated with the MIRA antigen-specificity platform. Breadth meant the fraction of unique TCRs that were SARS-CoV-2-associated, whereas depth meant the fraction of total T cells that were SARS-CoV-2-associated. Using the MIRA data, each spike-specific TCR was assigned both to the spike region to which the TCR was reactive and to a CD4 or CD8 class. Log10-transformed breadth and depth values were compared by one-way ANOVA with Sidak's multiple comparisons tests. This is the immuneACCESS table as TCRdb keeps it, with only in-frame sequences that have V and J called. A part of the clones is gone; compared with another copy, unresolved V genes explain less than half, and the rest is unexplained. The V and J calls and clone size were taken over from that table, and D and trimming were inferred from the DNA. The sample table records 120,000 to 150,000 clones; 85% to 95% of these occur just once. About a tenth of the sample goes to the ten largest clones.

This material consisted of peripheral blood, taken 28 days after the second AZD1222 dose. The receptor was derived from an adult who received the AZD1222 COVID-19 vaccine.

The CDR3: CASSFSRDEQFF. The bases read TGTGCCAGCAGCTTTAGTCGGGATGAGCAGTTCTTC. The sequence is built from TRBV7-2 and TRBJ2-1, with the D gene uncertain. Taken from the germline V gene, the CDR1 and CDR2 loops are SGHTA and FQGNSA. Measured from the cysteine to the phenylalanine, the CDR3 is 12 residues long. Only the CDR3 DNA stays, 36 bases, in frame from base 1. The V and J ends are trimmed by 3 bases and 8 bases, leaving 8 bases between them.